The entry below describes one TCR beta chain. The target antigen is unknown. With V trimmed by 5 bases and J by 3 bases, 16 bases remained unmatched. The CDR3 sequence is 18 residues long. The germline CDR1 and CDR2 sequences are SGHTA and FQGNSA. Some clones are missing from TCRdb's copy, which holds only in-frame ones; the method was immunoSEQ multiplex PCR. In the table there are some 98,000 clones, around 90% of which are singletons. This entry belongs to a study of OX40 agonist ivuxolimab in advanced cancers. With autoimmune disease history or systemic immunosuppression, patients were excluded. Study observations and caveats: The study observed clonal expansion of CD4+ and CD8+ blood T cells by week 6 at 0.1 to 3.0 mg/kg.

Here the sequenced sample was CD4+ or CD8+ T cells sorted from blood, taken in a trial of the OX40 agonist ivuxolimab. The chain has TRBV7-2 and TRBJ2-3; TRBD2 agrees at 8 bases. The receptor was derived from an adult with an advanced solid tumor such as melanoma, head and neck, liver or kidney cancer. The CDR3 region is CASSPGWAAGVTTDTQYF. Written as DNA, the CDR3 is TGTGCCAGCAGCCCAGGTTGGGCAGCGGGAGTCACGACAGATACGCAGTATTTT.